This note documents a single T cell receptor beta chain sequence. Germline CDR1 is SNHLY and CDR2 is FYNNEI. There are 15 residues in the CDR3. Trimming took 2 bases from V and 3 from J; bases not matched to a gene: 3. These data originate in a study of blood T cell repertoires in COVID-19. Assay: immunoSEQ multiplex PCR; the TCRdb copy retains only in-frame clones and omits some. The sample yields 250,000 to 350,000 clones, roughly 85% seen once. The sequence was collected from a woman aged 40 to 49 who had recovered from COVID-19. Sequencing was done on a sample of PBMCs or T cells enriched from blood (not recorded which). This chain links TRBV2 with TRBJ2-7; 11 bases match TRBD2. This CDR3 reads CASSEKGTSGYEQYF. The DNA of the CDR3 is TGTGCCAGCAGTGAAAAAGGGACTAGCGGCTACGAGCAGTACTTC.